Shown below are 22 T cell receptor beta chains from a single sample sequenced in a study of CD8+ T cells in alopecia areata. It was cDNA, reverse transcribed from extracted RNA, that served as the sequencing template. TCRdb's table, derived via immunoSEQ multiplex PCR, lists solely in-frame clones and lacks some. The top ten hold approximately 1.2% of the sample, which has a few hundred thousand clones, approximately 65% seen once. Treatment defined: oral pan-JAK inhibitor, 5-10 mg twice daily. The source was CD4+ T cells sorted from blood, collected at week 44, from a patient treated with tofacitinib. The receptors stem from a human donor with alopecia areata.

The chain is built from TRBV29-1 and TRBJ2-7; 7 bases are shared with TRBD1. The germline V gene encodes CDR1 SQVTM and CDR2 ANQGSEA. The CDR3 is 12 amino acids. CDR3 protein: CSYRQGNYEQYF. Here the CDR3 DNA reads TGCAGTTATCGACAGGGTAACTACGAGCAGTACTTC.

This clone was seen only once. This CDR3 is CSVEDRDRTYNEQFF. CDR3 coding DNA: TGCAGCGTTGAAGACCGGGACAGGACCTACAATGAGCAGTTCTTC. This chain links TRBV29-1 with TRBJ2-1; 8 positions match TRBD1. This CDR3 has 15 amino acids. CDR1 SQVTM and CDR2 ANQGSEA come from the germline V gene. The V and J ends lost 0 bases and 2 bases, in that order; junction bases with no gene match: 3.

This clone was counted a few times. The V gene is TRBV18, the J gene TRBJ2-3; 10 bases map to TRBD1. This CDR3 is built from 15 residues. V dropped 6 bases and J dropped 3; count of bases not matched to a gene: 6. Germline CDR1 reads KGHSH; CDR2 reads LQKENI. The chain's CDR3 is CASSARDRGTDTQYF. The CDR3 DNA is TGTGCCAGCTCGGCCCGGGACAGGGGTACAGATACGCAGTATTTT.

The rearrangement uses TRBV6-4 and TRBJ2-4; possibly TRBD1 for D (5 bases). This CDR3 contains 13 residues. Trimming took off 3 bases at V and 7 bases at J, with 10 bases between the two ends. CDR1 MRHNA and CDR2 SNTAGT come from the germline V gene. CDR3 residues: CASSEGSGNIQYF. Here the CDR3 DNA reads TGTGCCAGCAGTGAGGGATCAGGGAACATTCAGTACTTC.

V and J are TRBV9 and TRBJ2-5; 9 bases are shared with TRBD1. Trimming at V came to 3 bases and at J to 6 bases, leaving 3 bases not matched to a gene. This CDR3 spans 13 amino acids. In germline, CDR1 is SGDLS, CDR2 YYNGEE. CDR3 nucleotide sequence: TGTGCCAGCAGCGGGGACAGGGTTCAGACCCAGTACTTC. It is translated as CASSGDRVQTQYF.

The rearrangement links TRBV4-1 to TRBJ1-5; D not certain. From germline, CDR1 is MGHRA and CDR2 YSYEKL. CDR3 length equals 14 residues. Trimming took off 1 base at V and 0 bases at J, with 4 bases between the two ends. Written as DNA, the CDR3 is TGCGCCAGCAGCCAAGGGCATAGCAATCAGCCCCAGCATTTT. Protein product: CASSQGHSNQPQHF.

A few counts support this clone. The chain employs TRBV30 and TRBJ2-7; no definite D call. Trimming took off 0 bases at V and 4 bases at J, with 7 bases between the two ends. This CDR3 comprises 12 residues. Per the germline V gene, CDR1 is GTSNPN and CDR2 is SVGIG (reference sequence). The CDR3 sequence is CAWSVRQYEQYF. The DNA of the CDR3 is TGTGCCTGGAGTGTACGGCAGTACGAGCAGTACTTC.

The chain carries TRBV28 and TRBJ2-7, with D maybe TRBD2 (6 bases). V lost 5 bases, J lost 2 bases, and 13 bases lay in between. The CDR3 totals 14 residues. CDR1 is MDHEN and CDR2 is SYDVKM in the germline V gene. The CDR3 reads CASSTGTGAYEQYF. In DNA form, the CDR3 reads TGTGCCAGCAGTACCGGGACGGGAGCCTACGAGCAGTACTTC.

The V call is TRBV30, the J call TRBJ1-5; 7 bases are shared with TRBD1. J was trimmed by 6 bases and V by 5 bases; bases with no gene match: 7. CDR1 is GTSNPN and CDR2 is SVGIG in the germline V gene (reference sequence). This CDR3 spans 13 amino acids. CDR3 loop: CAWAGGLGQPQHF. CDR3 in DNA: TGTGCCTGGGCAGGGGGTTTGGGTCAGCCCCAGCATTTT.

CDR3 in amino acids: CASRATGGYTGELFF. CDR3 DNA: TGTGCCAGCAGGGCTACAGGGGGTTACACCGGGGAGCTGTTTTTT. The gene calls are TRBV27 and TRBJ2-2, with 8 bases lining up with TRBD1. Germline V CDR1 and CDR2: MNHEY, SMNVEV (reference sequence). The CDR3 extends over 15 amino acids. V was clipped by 6 bases and J by 3 bases; unmatched bases: 6.

The J gene is TRBJ1-6, the V gene TRBV15; no definite D call. The CDR3 totals 14 residues. Germline V gene lookup returns CDR1 LNHNV and CDR2 YYDKDF (reference sequence). V was cut by 1 base and J by 6 bases, with 7 bases left in between. The CDR3 protein is CATSRAEVNSPLHF. In nucleotides, the CDR3 is TGTGCCACCAGCAGAGCAGAGGTTAATTCACCCCTCCACTTT.

This rearrangement joins TRBV12-5 to TRBJ2-1; tentative D call: TRBD2 (7 bases). The CDR3 loop spans 16 amino acids. Germline CDR1 LGHNT, CDR2 FRNRAP. The V and J ends lost 7 bases and 5 bases respectively, with 21 bases between them. This CDR3 is CASAAPLGGGNNEQFF. Written as DNA, the CDR3 is TGTGCTAGTGCCGCACCCCTGGGCGGGGGCAACAATGAGCAGTTCTTC.

This chain uses TRBV5-1 with TRBJ1-1; possibly TRBD1 for D (5 bases). V lost 0 bases to trimming and J lost 3 bases, with 12 bases between them. CDR1 and CDR2 from the germline V gene are SGHRS and YFSETQ. The CDR3 sequence is 15 residues long. The CDR3 reads CASSLVGGIDTEAFF. CDR3 DNA sequence: TGCGCCAGCAGCTTGGTCGGGGGTATAGACACTGAAGCTTTCTTT.

V and J are TRBV19 and TRBJ2-1; D remains ambiguous. The CDR3 is 13 amino acids. The V gene lost 3 bases and the J gene lost 5 bases, with 8 bases spanning the gap. From germline, CDR1 is LNHDA and CDR2 SQIVND (reference sequence). In DNA form, the CDR3 reads TGTGCCAGTAGTATTCTCGGCAACAATGAGCAGTTCTTC. It specifies CASSILGNNEQFF.

V usage is TRBV5-1 and J usage is TRBJ1-2; D is unclear. Germline CDR1 reads SGHRS; CDR2 reads YFSETQ. V lost 5 bases and J lost 0, with 11 bases in between. The CDR3 covers 14 residues. The chain's CDR3 is CASSRREANYGYTF. CDR3 coding DNA: TGCGCCAGCAGTAGGCGCGAGGCTAACTATGGCTACACCTTC.

Here the CDR3 DNA reads TGTGCCAGCAGTGAATCGATTAGGGCTAGGGCTTTCTTT. Residues: CASSESIRARAFF. The gene calls are TRBV25-1 and TRBJ1-1; D call uncertain. CDR3 length: 13 residues. CDR1 is MGHDK and CDR2 is SYGVNS in the germline V gene. Trimming took 1 base from V and 11 from J, leaving 14 bases between them. Full variable domain (outside the CDR3, taken from reference TRBV25-1 and TRBJ1-1): EADIYQTPRYLVIGTGKKITLECSQTMGHDKMYWYQQDPGMELHLIHYSYGVNSTEKGDLSSESTVSRIRTEHFPLTLESARPSHTSQYLCASSESIRARAFFGQGTRLTVV.

This chain joins TRBV4-1 and TRBJ2-1, with D possibly TRBD2 on 6 matching bases. With 4 bases removed from V and 9 bases from J, the gap between germline ends came to 13 bases. Germline V gene lookup returns CDR1 MGHRA and CDR2 YSYEKL. The CDR3 has 13 amino acids. In DNA, the CDR3 is TGCGCCAGCAGCCTTGAACGGGGGAGTGAGCAGTTCTTC. The encoded protein is CASSLERGSEQFF.

This clone was counted between two and nine times. The chain employs TRBV27 and TRBJ2-5; 8 bases agree with TRBD1. Germline trimming cut 6 bases from V and 5 bases from J; bases unmatched to any gene: 14. The CDR3 runs to 16 residues. The V gene's germline CDR1 is MNHEY and CDR2 SMNVEV (reference sequence). The CDR3 DNA follows: TGTGCCAGCAGGCCCCAACAGGGGGGACTTCGGGAGACCCAGTACTTC. It specifies CASRPQQGGLRETQYF.

In its sample, this clone was seen a few times. J is TRBJ1-4 and V is TRBV29-1, with D hard to call. The length of the CDR3 is 15 residues. The germline V gene encodes CDR1 SQVTM and CDR2 ANQGSEA. The V gene lost 7 bases and the J gene lost 0 bases, with 15 bases spanning the gap. This chain's CDR3 is CSAGPRSATNEKLFF. In DNA, the CDR3 is TGCAGCGCTGGCCCACGGAGTGCAACTAATGAAAAACTGTTTTTT.

The rearrangement links TRBV7-8 to TRBJ2-2; 9 nucleotides match TRBD1. From germline, CDR1 is SGHVS and CDR2 FQNEAQ. V gave up 5 bases and J gave up 5 bases; unmatched junction bases: 6. This CDR3 has 15 amino acids. The CDR3 region has the DNA TGTGCCAGCAGCGCGGGACAGGGTATGACCGGGGAGCTGTTTTTT. It yields the protein CASSAGQGMTGELFF.

V is TRBV6-5 and J is TRBJ2-7, with TRBD1 identical over 8 bases. CDR1 and CDR2 (germline): MNHEY, SVGAGI. V lost 8 bases, J lost 6 bases, and 9 bases stayed unmatched. This CDR3 has 13 amino acids. The CDR3 DNA sequence: TGTGCCAGCGGTCGGGACAGGTGGGGCGAGCAGTACTTC. Translation gives CASGRDRWGEQYF.

J is TRBJ2-5 and V is TRBV18, with D possibly matching TRBD2 (5 bases). Trimming left V 6 bases short and J 3 bases short, with 14 bases between. The CDR3 is 14 amino acids. Germline V gives CDR1 KGHSH, CDR2 LQKENI. The CDR3 protein is CASSLRADEETQYF. DNA for the CDR3: TGTGCCAGCTCCCTGAGGGCGGATGAAGAGACCCAGTACTTC.